These T cell receptor beta chains were read from a single sample in a study of shared clonotypes between healthy human individuals. Assay: immunoSEQ multiplex PCR; the TCRdb copy retains only in-frame clones and omits some. The repertoire holds some 2,500,000 clones, roughly 90% seen once, with approximately 0.4% in the top ten. The specimen was naive CD4+ T cells from PBMCs. These receptor sequences come from a man aged 18 to 29 in good health. Some clones in this sample may be carry-over from other donors' samples. Both conserved end residues are part of each CDR3. Fields, in order: V gene, clone size, J gene, D gene, CDR3 protein, CDR3 DNA. D genes are given only for firm matches. Clone size, where shown, is once, few, many, or a class for clones that have expanded.

TRBV2	once	TRBJ2-3	.	CASSDLAGNTQYF	TGTGCCAGCAGTGACTTAGCTGGAAATACGCAGTATTTT
TRBV28	.	TRBJ1-5	.	CASSLAGKYSNQPQHF	TGTGCCAGCAGTTTGGCAGGGAAATATAGCAATCAGCCCCAGCATTTT
TRBV7-8	.	TRBJ1-4	TRBD1	CASSSGQGTTNEKLFF	TGTGCCAGCAGCTCGGGACAGGGCACAACTAATGAAAAACTGTTTTTT
TRBV5-4	once	TRBJ2-3	.	CASSLGGSLTDTQYF	TGTGCCAGCAGCTTGGGGGGGTCCCTCACAGATACGCAGTATTTT
TRBV7-2	.	TRBJ2-5	TRBD2	CASSLMTSGMGETQYF	TGTGCCAGCAGCCTGATGACTAGCGGGATGGGAGAGACCCAGTACTTC
TRBV5-1	.	TRBJ2-7	TRBD2	CASSSGGTSGTYEQYF	TGCGCCAGCAGCTCTGGCGGGACTAGCGGTACCTACGAGCAGTACTTC
TRBV2	.	TRBJ1-5	.	CASSGRIDQPQHF	TGTGCCAGCAGCGGGCGGATAGATCAGCCCCAGCATTTT
TRBV4-2	.	TRBJ1-5	.	CASSQEASYSNQPQHF	TGTGCCAGCAGCCAAGAGGCATCCTATAGCAATCAGCCCCAGCATTTT
TRBV18	.	TRBJ2-1	TRBD1	CASSPLFSGTGGSDEQFF	TGTGCCAGCTCACCACTTTTTTCCGGGACAGGGGGCAGCGATGAGCAGTTCTTC
TRBV5-5	few	TRBJ2-5	.	CASSLLQETQYF	TGTGCCAGCAGCTTGCTCCAAGAGACCCAGTACTTC
TRBV10-2	.	TRBJ2-7	TRBD1	CASSVYGQGYEQYF	TGCGCCAGCAGTGTTTATGGACAGGGGTACGAGCAGTACTTC
TRBV11-2	.	TRBJ2-7	.	CASSFGRAYEQYF	TGTGCCAGCAGCTTCGGCCGCGCCTACGAGCAGTACTTC
TRBV25-1	.	TRBJ1-4	.	CASSGYGTGREKLFF	TGTGCCAGCAGTGGGTACGGGACGGGTCGTGAAAAACTGTTTTTT
TRBV5-1	.	TRBJ2-6	.	CASSLAPFSGANVLTF	TGCGCCAGCAGCTTGGCCCCGTTCTCTGGGGCCAACGTCCTGACTTTC
TRBV5-1	.	TRBJ2-7	TRBD1	CASSSGQRAYEQYF	TGCGCCAGCAGCTCGGGACAGAGAGCCTACGAGCAGTACTTC
TRBV19	.	TRBJ2-7	.	CASSIEGTASYEQYF	TGTGCCAGTAGTATAGAGGGGACTGCCTCCTACGAGCAGTACTTC
TRBV7-9	.	TRBJ2-3	.	CASSLMGATDTQYF	TGTGCCAGCAGCTTGATGGGGGCCACAGATACGCAGTATTTT
TRBV6-6	.	TRBJ1-2	.	CASSFGQYGYTF	TGTGCCAGCAGTTTTGGACAGTATGGCTACACCTTC
TRBV9	.	TRBJ2-1	TRBD1	CASSVVGSGGNEQFF	TGTGCCAGCAGCGTAGTAGGGTCAGGGGGCAATGAGCAGTTCTTC
TRBV5-1	.	TRBJ2-7	.	CASSSGAYEQYF	TGCGCCAGCAGCTCGGGGGCATACGAGCAGTACTTC
TRBV9	.	TRBJ2-7	TRBD1	CASSPEDRGGEQYF	TGTGCCAGCAGCCCAGAGGACAGGGGTGGGGAGCAGTACTTC
TRBV7-8	.	TRBJ2-5	.	CASRQRGQETQYF	TGTGCCAGCAGACAAAGGGGGCAAGAGACCCAGTACTTC
TRBV30	.	TRBJ1-2	.	CAWSVERVRGYGYTF	TGTGCCTGGAGTGTAGAGCGGGTCCGTGGCTATGGCTACACCTTC
TRBV5-1	.	TRBJ2-5	TRBD1	CASRTGGSETQYF	TGCGCCAGCAGAACAGGGGGCTCGGAGACCCAGTACTTC
TRBV11-2	few	TRBJ1-1	.	CASSSLGWGAFF	TGTGCCAGCAGCTCCCTGGGCTGGGGGGCTTTCTTT